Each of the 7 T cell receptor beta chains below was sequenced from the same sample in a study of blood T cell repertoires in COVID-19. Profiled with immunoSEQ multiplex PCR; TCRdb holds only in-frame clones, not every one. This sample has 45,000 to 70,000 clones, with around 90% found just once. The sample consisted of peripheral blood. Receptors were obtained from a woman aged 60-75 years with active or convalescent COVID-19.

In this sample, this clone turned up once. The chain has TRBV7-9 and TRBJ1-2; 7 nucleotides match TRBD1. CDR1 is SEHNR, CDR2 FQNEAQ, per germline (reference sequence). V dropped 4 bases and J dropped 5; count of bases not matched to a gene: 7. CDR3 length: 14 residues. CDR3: CASSYGTAQYGYTF. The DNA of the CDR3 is TGTGCCAGCAGCTACGGGACAGCACAATATGGCTACACCTTC.

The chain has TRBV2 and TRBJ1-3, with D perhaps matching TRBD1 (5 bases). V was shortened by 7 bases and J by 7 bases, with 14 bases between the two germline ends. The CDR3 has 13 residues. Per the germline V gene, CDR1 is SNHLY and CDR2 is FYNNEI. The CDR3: CASTTRAGNTIYF. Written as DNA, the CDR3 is TGTGCCAGCACCACCAGGGCAGGGAACACCATATATTTT.

CDR3 nucleotide sequence: TGTGCCAGCAGCCAAGTCCAACAGAACACCGGGGAGCTGTTTTTT. It codes for CASSQVQQNTGELFF. The V and J genes are TRBV4-2 and TRBJ2-2, with no clear D. CDR1 is LGHNA, CDR2 YNFKEQ, per germline. With 1 base removed from V and 1 base from J, the gap between germline ends came to 7 bases. The CDR3 runs to 15 residues.

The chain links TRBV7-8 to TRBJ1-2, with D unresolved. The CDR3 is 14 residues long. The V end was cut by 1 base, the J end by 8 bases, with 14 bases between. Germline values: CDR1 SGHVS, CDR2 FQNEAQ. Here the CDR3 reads CASSLVPPPGGYTF. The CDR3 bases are TGTGCCAGCAGCTTAGTCCCCCCACCGGGGGGCTACACCTTC.

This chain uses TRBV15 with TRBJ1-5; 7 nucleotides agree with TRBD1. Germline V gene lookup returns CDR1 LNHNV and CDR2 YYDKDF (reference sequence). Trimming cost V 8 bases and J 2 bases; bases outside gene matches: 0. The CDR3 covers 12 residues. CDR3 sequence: CATGQGNQPQHF. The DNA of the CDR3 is TGTGCCACCGGACAGGGCAATCAGCCCCAGCATTTT.

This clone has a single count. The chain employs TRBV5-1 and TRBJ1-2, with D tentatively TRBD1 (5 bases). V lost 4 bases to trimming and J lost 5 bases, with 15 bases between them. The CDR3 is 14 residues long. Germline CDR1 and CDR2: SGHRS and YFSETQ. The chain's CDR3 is CASSPLPTEYGYTF. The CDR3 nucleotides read TGCGCCAGCAGCCCGCTGCCGACAGAGTATGGCTACACCTTC.

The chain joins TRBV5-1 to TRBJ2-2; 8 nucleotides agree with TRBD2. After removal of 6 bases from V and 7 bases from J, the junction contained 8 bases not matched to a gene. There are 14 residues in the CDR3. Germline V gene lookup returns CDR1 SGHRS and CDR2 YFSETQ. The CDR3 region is CASMLDREGGELFF. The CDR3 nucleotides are TGCGCCAGCATGCTTGATCGGGAGGGCGGGGAGCTGTTTTTT.